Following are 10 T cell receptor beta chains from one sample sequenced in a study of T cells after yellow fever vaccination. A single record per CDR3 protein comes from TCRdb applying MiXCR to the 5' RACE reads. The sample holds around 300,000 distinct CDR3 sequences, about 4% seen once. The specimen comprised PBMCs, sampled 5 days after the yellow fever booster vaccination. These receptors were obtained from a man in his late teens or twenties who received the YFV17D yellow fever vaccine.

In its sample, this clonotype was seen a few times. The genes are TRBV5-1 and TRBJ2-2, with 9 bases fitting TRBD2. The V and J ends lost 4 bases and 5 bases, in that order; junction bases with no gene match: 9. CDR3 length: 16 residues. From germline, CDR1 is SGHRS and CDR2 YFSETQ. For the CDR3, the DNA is TGCGCCAGCAGCAGTCGTGCGGGGGGGCCGACCGGGGAGCTGTTTTTT. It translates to CASSSRAGGPTGELFF.

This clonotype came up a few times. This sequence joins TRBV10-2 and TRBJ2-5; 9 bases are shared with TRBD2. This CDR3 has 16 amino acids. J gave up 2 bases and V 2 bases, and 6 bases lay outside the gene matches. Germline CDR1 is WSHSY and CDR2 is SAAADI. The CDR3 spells CASSEILAGPQETQYF. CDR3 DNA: TGCGCCAGCAGTGAGATTCTAGCGGGGCCACAAGAGACCCAGTACTTC.

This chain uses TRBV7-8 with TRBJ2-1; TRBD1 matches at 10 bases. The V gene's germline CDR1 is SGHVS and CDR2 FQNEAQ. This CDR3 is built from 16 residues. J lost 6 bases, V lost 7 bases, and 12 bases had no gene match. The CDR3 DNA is TGTGCCAGCATCCACACAGGGACAGGGGTAATCAATGAGCAGTTCTTC. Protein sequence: CASIHTGTGVINEQFF.

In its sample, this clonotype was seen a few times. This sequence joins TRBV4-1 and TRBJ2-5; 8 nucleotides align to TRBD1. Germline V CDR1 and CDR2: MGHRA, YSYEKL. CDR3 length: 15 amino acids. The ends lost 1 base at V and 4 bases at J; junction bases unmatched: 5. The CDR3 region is CASSQAGQGSETQYF. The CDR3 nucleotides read TGCGCCAGCAGCCAAGCTGGACAGGGTTCAGAGACCCAGTACTTC.

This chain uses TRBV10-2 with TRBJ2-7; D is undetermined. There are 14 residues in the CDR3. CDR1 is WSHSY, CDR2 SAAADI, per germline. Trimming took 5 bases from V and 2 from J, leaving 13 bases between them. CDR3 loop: CASSKGGRTYEQYV. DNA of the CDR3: TGCGCCAGCAGTAAGGGTGGTAGGACCTACGAGCAGTACGTC.

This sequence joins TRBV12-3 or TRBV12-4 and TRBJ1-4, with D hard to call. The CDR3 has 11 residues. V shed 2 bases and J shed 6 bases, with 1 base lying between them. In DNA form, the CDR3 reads TGTGCCAGCAGTTTACATGAAAAACTGTTTTTT. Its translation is CASSLHEKLFF.

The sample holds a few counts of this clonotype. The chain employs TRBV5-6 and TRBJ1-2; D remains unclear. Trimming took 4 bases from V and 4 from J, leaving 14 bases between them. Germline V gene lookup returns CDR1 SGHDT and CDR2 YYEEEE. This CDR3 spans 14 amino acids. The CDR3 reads CASSMDTRFYGYTF. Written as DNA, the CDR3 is TGTGCCAGCAGCATGGATACTCGTTTCTATGGCTACACCTTC.

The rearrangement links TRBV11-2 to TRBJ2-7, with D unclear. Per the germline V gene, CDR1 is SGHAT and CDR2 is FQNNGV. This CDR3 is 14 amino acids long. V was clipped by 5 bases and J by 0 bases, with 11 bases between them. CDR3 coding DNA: TGTGCCAGCAGCGGAGCAAAAAGCTCCTACGAGCAGTACTTC. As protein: CASSGAKSSYEQYF.

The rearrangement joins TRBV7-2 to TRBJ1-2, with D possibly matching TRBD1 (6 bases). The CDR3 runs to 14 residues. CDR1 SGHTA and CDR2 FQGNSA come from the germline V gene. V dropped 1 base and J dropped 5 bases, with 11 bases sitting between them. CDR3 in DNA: TGTGCCAGCAGCTTAGGGGGACACCAATATGGCTACACCTTC. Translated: CASSLGGHQYGYTF.

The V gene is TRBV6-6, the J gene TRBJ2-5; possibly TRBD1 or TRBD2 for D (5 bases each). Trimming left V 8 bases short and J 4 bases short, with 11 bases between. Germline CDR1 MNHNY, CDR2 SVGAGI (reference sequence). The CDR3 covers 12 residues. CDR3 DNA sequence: TGTGCCAGCGGGACCCGGGGAGAGACCCAGTACTTC. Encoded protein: CASGTRGETQYF.